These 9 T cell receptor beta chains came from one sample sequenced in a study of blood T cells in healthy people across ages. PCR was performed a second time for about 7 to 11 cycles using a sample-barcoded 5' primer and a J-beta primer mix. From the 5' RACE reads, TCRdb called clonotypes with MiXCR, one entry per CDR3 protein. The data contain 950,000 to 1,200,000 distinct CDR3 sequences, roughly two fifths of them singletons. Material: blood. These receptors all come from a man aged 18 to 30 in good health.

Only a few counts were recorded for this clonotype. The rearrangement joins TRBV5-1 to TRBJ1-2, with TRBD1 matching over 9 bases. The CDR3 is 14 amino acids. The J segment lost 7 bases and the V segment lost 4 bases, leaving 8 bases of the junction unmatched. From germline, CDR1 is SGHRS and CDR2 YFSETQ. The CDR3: CASSENRGQVGYTF. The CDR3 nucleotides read TGCGCCAGCAGCGAAAACAGGGGGCAGGTTGGCTACACCTTC.

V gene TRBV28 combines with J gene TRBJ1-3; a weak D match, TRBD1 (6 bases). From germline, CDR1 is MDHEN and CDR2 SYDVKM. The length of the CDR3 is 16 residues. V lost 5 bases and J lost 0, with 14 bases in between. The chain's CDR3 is CASSPPRDNSGNTIYF. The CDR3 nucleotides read TGTGCCAGCAGTCCCCCTCGGGACAACTCTGGAAACACCATATATTTT.

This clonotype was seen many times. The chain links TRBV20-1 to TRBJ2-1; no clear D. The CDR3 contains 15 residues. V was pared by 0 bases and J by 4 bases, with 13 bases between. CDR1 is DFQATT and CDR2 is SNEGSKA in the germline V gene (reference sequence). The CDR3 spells CSAREPTRSYNEQFF. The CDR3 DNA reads TGCAGTGCTAGAGAGCCGACCAGGTCGTACAATGAGCAGTTCTTC.

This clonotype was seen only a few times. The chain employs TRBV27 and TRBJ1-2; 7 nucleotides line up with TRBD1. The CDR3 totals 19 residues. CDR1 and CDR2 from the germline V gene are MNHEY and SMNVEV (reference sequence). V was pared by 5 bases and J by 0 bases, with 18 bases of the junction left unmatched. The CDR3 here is CASSPQTDRPKPSNYGYTF. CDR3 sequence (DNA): TGTGCCAGCAGTCCCCAAACGGACAGGCCTAAGCCTTCTAACTATGGCTACACCTTC.

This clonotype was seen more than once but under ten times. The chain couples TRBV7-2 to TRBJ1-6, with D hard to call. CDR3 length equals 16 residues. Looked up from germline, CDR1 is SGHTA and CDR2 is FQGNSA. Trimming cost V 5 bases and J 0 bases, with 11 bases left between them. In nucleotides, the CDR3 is TGTGCCAGCAGCCCTACCGTTAGCTCCTATAATTCACCCCTCCACTTT. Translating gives CASSPTVSSYNSPLHF.

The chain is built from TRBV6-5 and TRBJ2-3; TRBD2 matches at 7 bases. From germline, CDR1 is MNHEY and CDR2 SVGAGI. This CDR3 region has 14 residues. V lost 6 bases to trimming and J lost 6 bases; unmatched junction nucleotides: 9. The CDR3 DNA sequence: TGTGCCAGCAGGCCGCCGACTAGCCCGGATACGCAGTATTTT. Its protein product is CASRPPTSPDTQYF.

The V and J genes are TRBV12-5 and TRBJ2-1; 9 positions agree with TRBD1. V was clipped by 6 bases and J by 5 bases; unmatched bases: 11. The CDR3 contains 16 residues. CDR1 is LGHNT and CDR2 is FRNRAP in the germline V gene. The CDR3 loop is CASGARGQGKDNEQFF. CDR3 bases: TGTGCTAGTGGGGCAAGGGGACAGGGAAAGGACAATGAGCAGTTCTTC.

The CDR3 loop is CSADRGDGYTF. The CDR3 DNA is TGCAGCGCCGACAGGGGCGATGGCTACACCTTC. The chain is built from TRBV29-1 and TRBJ1-2, with TRBD1 matching 8 bases. The CDR3 is 11 amino acids. The junction had 4 bases not matched to a gene; V was cut back by 7 bases and J by 6 bases. Germline loops: CDR1 SQVTM, CDR2 ANQGSEA.

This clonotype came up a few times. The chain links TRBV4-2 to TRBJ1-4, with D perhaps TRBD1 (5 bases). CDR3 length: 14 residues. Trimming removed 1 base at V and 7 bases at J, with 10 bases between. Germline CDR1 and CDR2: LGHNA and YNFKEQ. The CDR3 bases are TGTGCCAGCAGCCAAGCCCGGAGGGGTGAAAAACTGTTTTTT. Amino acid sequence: CASSQARRGEKLFF.